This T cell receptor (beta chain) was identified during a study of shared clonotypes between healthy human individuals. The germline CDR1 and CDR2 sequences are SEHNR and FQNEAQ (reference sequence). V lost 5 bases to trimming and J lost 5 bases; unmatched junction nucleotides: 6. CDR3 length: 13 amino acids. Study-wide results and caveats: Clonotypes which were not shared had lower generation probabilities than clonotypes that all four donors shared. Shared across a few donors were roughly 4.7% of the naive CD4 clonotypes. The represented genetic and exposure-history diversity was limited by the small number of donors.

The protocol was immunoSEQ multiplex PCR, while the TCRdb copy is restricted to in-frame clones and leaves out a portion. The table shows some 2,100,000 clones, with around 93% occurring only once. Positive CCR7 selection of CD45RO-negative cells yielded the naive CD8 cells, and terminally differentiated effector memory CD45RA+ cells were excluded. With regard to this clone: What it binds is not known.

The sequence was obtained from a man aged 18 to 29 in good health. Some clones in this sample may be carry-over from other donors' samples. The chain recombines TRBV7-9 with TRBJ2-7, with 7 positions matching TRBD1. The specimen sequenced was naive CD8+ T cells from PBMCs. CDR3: CASSPGGPNEQYF. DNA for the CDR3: TGTGCCAGCAGCCCAGGGGGACCGAACGAGCAGTACTTC.